The 18 T cell receptor beta chains in this list originate from one sample, sequenced in a study of T cells in Graves' hyperthyroidism and ophthalmopathy. From RNA transcripts, TCR beta CDR3 regions were amplified. A first-round RT-PCR of the TCR CDR3 used the HTBI primer set. Using its own MiXCR run on the multiplex PCR reads, TCRdb lists one record per CDR3 protein. The top ten hold roughly a fifth of the sample, which has around 390,000 distinct CDR3 sequences, about 14% seen once. Sequencing input: blood. The receptors come from a woman in her thirties with Graves' ophthalmopathy.

This clonotype was detected many times. The rearrangement links TRBV27 to TRBJ1-4; D ambiguous. Deletions cut 3 bases from V and 0 bases from J, with 8 bases between. The CDR3 is 15 residues long. Germline V gene lookup returns CDR1 MNHEY and CDR2 SMNVEV (reference sequence). The CDR3 nucleotides are TGTGCCAGCAGTTTTAGGGTTGCAACTAATGAAAAACTGTTTTTT. Translating it yields CASSFRVATNEKLFF.

Remarks on this clonotype: A read error is possible here, since a much larger clone lies one base away. CDR3 nucleotide sequence: TGTGCCAACAGTGCAGGACAGGGAACCTACGAGCAGTACTTC. This codes for CANSAGQGTYEQYF. The chain joins TRBV27 to TRBJ2-7; 8 bases align to TRBD1. CDR1 and CDR2 (germline): MNHEY, SMNVEV (reference sequence). The CDR3 has 14 amino acids.

This clonotype was detected a few times. The V gene is TRBV12-3 or TRBV12-4, the J gene TRBJ2-5; D is unresolved. The germline V and J ends were trimmed by 5 bases and 5 bases, with 6 bases remaining between them. The CDR3 length is 11 residues. The CDR3, as DNA: TGTGCCAGCAGTATCGATGAGACCCAGTACTTC. Translated: CASSIDETQYF.

Turning to this clonotype: This may come from a read error, since a much larger clone is one base off. The V and J genes are TRBV7-2 and TRBJ2-5; 11 bases match TRBD2. V lost 4 bases, J lost 9 bases, and 10 bases stayed unmatched. Germline V gene lookup returns CDR1 SGHTA and CDR2 FQGNSA. The length of the CDR3 is 15 residues. The CDR3 reads CASSSSGGPVEAQYF. Here the CDR3 DNA reads TGTGCCAGCAGCTCTAGCGGGGGGCCGGTTGAGGCCCAGTACTTC.

This clonotype was detected ten times or more. The V and J genes are TRBV12-5 and TRBJ1-1, with TRBD1 as a possible D gene (5 bases). Germline V gives CDR1 LGHNT, CDR2 FRNRAP. The V end lost 2 bases, the J end lost 3 bases, and 19 bases lay between the germline ends. The CDR3 spans 17 residues. CDR3 DNA: TGTGCTAGTGGTTTGACATCCCTGAAGGGGCGCGACACTGAAGCTTTCTTT. Translating gives CASGLTSLKGRDTEAFF.

This clonotype was observed at least ten times. The chain joins TRBV30 to TRBJ1-6; the D gene is possibly TRBD1 (6 bases). This CDR3 has 15 residues. The V gene's germline CDR1 is GTSNPN and CDR2 SVGIG (reference sequence). The ends were cut back, 4 bases at V and 0 bases at J, with 10 bases in the middle. CDR3 loop: CAWTGESSYNSPLHF. The CDR3 bases are TGTGCCTGGACAGGGGAGAGCTCCTATAATTCACCCCTCCACTTT.

The chain recombines TRBV11-1 with TRBJ2-1, with 11 bases identical to TRBD2. Germline loops: CDR1 SGHAT, CDR2 FQDESV (reference sequence). V shed 2 bases, J shed 0 bases, and the junction held 6 bases outside the gene matches. The CDR3 totals 18 residues. The CDR3 region has the DNA TGTGCCAGCAGCTTACGGACTAGCGGGTATAGCTCCTACAATGAGCAGTTCTTC. Its translation is CASSLRTSGYSSYNEQFF.

This clonotype has just a few counts. This chain joins TRBV9 and TRBJ2-2; 7 bases agree with TRBD2. Germline V gives CDR1 SGDLS, CDR2 YYNGEE. The length of the CDR3 is 14 residues. Trimming removed 4 bases from V and 4 bases from J; junction bases left unmatched: 4. The CDR3 loop reads CASSTGGITGELFF. The CDR3 nucleotides are TGTGCCAGCAGCACCGGGGGGATCACCGGGGAGCTGTTTTTT.

This clonotype showed up just a few times. The rearrangement uses TRBV24-1 and TRBJ1-2; no clear D. CDR1 is KGHDR, CDR2 SFDVKD, per germline. Trimming stripped 6 bases from V and 3 bases from J, with 7 bases between. The CDR3 length is 12 residues. The CDR3 is CATSSKDYGYTF. As DNA, the CDR3 is TGTGCCACCAGTAGTAAGGACTATGGCTACACCTTC.

This clonotype was observed a few times. The chain carries TRBV15 and TRBJ2-1; either TRBD1 or TRBD2 may supply D (5 bases each). Deletions cut 1 base from V and 9 bases from J, with 7 bases between. The CDR3 consists of 12 residues. Germline assignment: CDR1 LNHNV and CDR2 YYDKDF (reference sequence). CDR3 sequence: CATSRVGVEQFF. CDR3 nucleotide sequence: TGTGCCACCAGCAGAGTGGGGGTTGAGCAGTTCTTC.

This clonotype was recorded at least ten times. In nucleotides, the CDR3 is TGTGCCAGCAGTTTCGGCGAGCAGTACTTC. Its protein is CASSFGEQYF. The genes are TRBV28 and TRBJ2-7; D remains ambiguous. CDR1 and CDR2 (germline): MDHEN, SYDVKM. This CDR3 contains 10 residues. The germline V and J ends were trimmed by 3 bases and 6 bases, with 3 bases remaining between them.

At least ten counts were recorded for this clonotype. The chain uses TRBV12-3 or TRBV12-4 and TRBJ2-5; 8 nucleotides align to TRBD1. The CDR3 sequence is 14 residues long. With 3 bases clipped from V and 5 bases from J, the junction kept 5 bases outside the gene matches. The CDR3 nucleotides are TGTGCCAGCAGTTTGGGGACAGGTTTGGAGACCCAGTACTTC. As protein: CASSLGTGLETQYF.

This clonotype was observed many times. The rearrangement joins TRBV24-1 to TRBJ2-7; D is perhaps TRBD2 (6 bases). The V gene's germline CDR1 is KGHDR and CDR2 SFDVKD. Deletions cut 5 bases from V and 6 bases from J, with 16 bases between. This CDR3 has 14 residues. The CDR3: CATSGRRGDSEQYF. CDR3 nucleotide sequence: TGTGCCACCAGTGGGAGGCGGGGAGATAGCGAGCAGTACTTC.

This clonotype was seen ten or more times. The rearrangement links TRBV30 to TRBJ2-7; 7 positions agree with TRBD1. Trimming cost V 4 bases and J 1 base; bases outside gene matches: 4. This CDR3 is built from 13 residues. Per the germline V gene, CDR1 is GTSNPN and CDR2 is SVGIG (reference sequence). CDR3: CAWTRGLSYEQYF. DNA for the CDR3: TGTGCCTGGACAAGGGGGCTTTCCTACGAGCAGTACTTC.

In its sample, this clonotype was seen many times. The rearrangement uses TRBV28 and TRBJ2-1; the D gene could be TRBD1 or TRBD2 (5 bases each). This CDR3 spans 15 amino acids. The V end lost 3 bases, the J end lost 4 bases, and 13 bases lay between the germline ends. Germline-derived CDR1 and CDR2 are MDHEN and SYDVKM. CDR3 DNA: TGTGCCAGCAGTTTCCAGGGAAGGACTTACAATGAGCAGTTCTTC. Its protein is CASSFQGRTYNEQFF.

This clonotype was counted many times. The gene calls are TRBV2 and TRBJ1-1, with a weak D call TRBD1 (5 bases). The CDR3 runs 13 residues. The V and J ends lost 1 base and 3 bases respectively, with 6 bases between them. Germline-derived CDR1 and CDR2 are SNHLY and FYNNEI. In DNA form, the CDR3 reads TGTGCCAGCAGTGAAGGAGGGGACACTGAAGCTTTCTTT. Its translation: CASSEGGDTEAFF.

Ten or more counts support this clonotype. The gene calls are TRBV7-2 and TRBJ1-2; D call uncertain. Looked up from germline, CDR1 is SGHTA and CDR2 is FQGNSA. Trimming left V 0 bases short and J 5 bases short, with 13 bases between. CDR3 length: 15 residues. CDR3 nucleotides: TGTGCCAGCAGCTTAGCCGCCCCTACGTCTTATGGCTACACCTTC. Protein: CASSLAAPTSYGYTF.

This clonotype appeared many times. The gene calls are TRBV3-1 and TRBJ1-1, with D possibly TRBD1 on 6 matching bases. The CDR3 totals 15 residues. The V gene lost 0 bases and the J gene lost 4 bases, with 12 bases spanning the gap. Germline V gene lookup returns CDR1 LGHDT and CDR2 YNNKEL (reference sequence). The CDR3 nucleotides are TGTGCCAGCAGCCAAGAGGGGACATTGATCACTGAAGCTTTCTTT. Translating gives CASSQEGTLITEAFF.